This T cell receptor beta chain was captured in a study of cytomegalovirus exposure and HLA in healthy donors. On this clone: Its antigen is unknown.

Germline V gene lookup returns CDR1 SNHLY and CDR2 FYNNEI. Trimming removed 2 bases from V and 3 bases from J, with 8 bases in between. The CDR3 spans 14 residues. Findings of the study overall: Most likely, a cluster of highly shared sequence variants arose as a sequencing artifact.

Researchers ran the PCR with 60 Vbeta and 13 Jbeta primers. The repertoire was sequenced with immunoSEQ multiplex PCR; TCRdb's copy has only in-frame clones and lacks some. The sample shows about 220,000 clones, over 60% of them seen only once. The clonotype originates from a man aged 18 to 30 in good health and CMV-seronegative. The sequenced sample was PBMCs. The gene calls are TRBV2 and TRBJ2-1; maybe TRBD2 (5 bases). CDR3 amino acids: CASSERRGYNEQFF. The CDR3 coding sequence is TGTGCCAGCAGTGAAAGACGGGGCTACAATGAGCAGTTCTTC.